These T cell receptor beta chains were read from a single sample in a study of blood T cell repertoires in COVID-19. Method: immunoSEQ multiplex PCR; TCRdb's copy keeps in-frame clones and lacks some. Of approximately 250,000 clones in the sample, about nine tenths were seen once. The sequenced material came from peripheral blood. The receptors originated from a man under 40 with COVID-19, enrolled during active disease. The CDR3 runs from the conserved cysteine through the conserved F or W. Fields, in order: clone size, CDR3 length, V gene, D gene, J gene, CDR3 protein, CDR3 DNA. D genes are given only for firm matches. Size values are once, few and many counts, or a class for expanded clones, and some rows have none.

clone size: NA
CDR3 length: 16
V gene: TRBV3-1/TRBV3-2
D gene: TRBD1
J gene: TRBJ2-2
CDR3 protein: CASSHAGTGVSGELFF
CDR3 DNA: TGTGCCAGCAGCCATGCCGGGACAGGGGTTTCTGGGGAGCTGTTTTTT

clone size: NA
CDR3 length: 15
V gene: TRBV5-5
D gene: TRBD1
J gene: TRBJ2-7
CDR3 protein: CASSGRTGGAAEQYF
CDR3 DNA: TGTGCCAGCAGCGGGAGGACAGGGGGCGCGGCCGAGCAGTACTTC

clone size: NA
CDR3 length: 17
V gene: TRBV6-6
D gene: TRBD1
J gene: TRBJ2-7
CDR3 protein: CASSHRDRGHRTYEQYF
CDR3 DNA: TGTGCCAGCAGTCATCGGGACAGGGGGCATCGGACCTACGAGCAGTACTTC

clone size: NA
CDR3 length: 17
V gene: TRBV11-3
D gene: TRBD1
J gene: TRBJ2-2
CDR3 protein: CASSLGGQRGNTGELFF
CDR3 DNA: TGTGCCAGCAGCTTAGGGGGACAGCGAGGAAACACCGGGGAGCTGTTTTTT

clone size: NA
CDR3 length: 13
V gene: TRBV5-1
D gene: NA
J gene: TRBJ2-1
CDR3 protein: CASSPQEDSEQFF
CDR3 DNA: TGCGCCAGCAGCCCGCAGGAGGACTCTGAGCAGTTCTTC

clone size: NA
CDR3 length: 15
V gene: TRBV7-2
D gene: NA
J gene: TRBJ2-7
CDR3 protein: CASSLSQGLAYEQYF
CDR3 DNA: TGTGCCAGCAGCTTATCCCAGGGGTTAGCCTACGAGCAGTACTTC

clone size: NA
CDR3 length: 15
V gene: TRBV5-1
D gene: NA
J gene: TRBJ2-4
CDR3 protein: CASSLVRLAKNIQYF
CDR3 DNA: TGCGCCAGCAGCTTAGTAAGACTAGCCAAAAACATTCAGTACTTC

clone size: NA
CDR3 length: 15
V gene: TRBV9
D gene: TRBD1
J gene: TRBJ1-4
CDR3 protein: CASSVGQGAREKLFF
CDR3 DNA: TGTGCCAGCAGCGTAGGACAGGGGGCTCGGGAAAAACTGTTTTTT

clone size: once
CDR3 length: 14
V gene: TRBV6-5
D gene: TRBD1
J gene: TRBJ2-3
CDR3 protein: CASSPGQSTDTQYF
CDR3 DNA: TGTGCCAGCAGCCCGGGACAGAGCACAGATACGCAGTATTTT

clone size: NA
CDR3 length: 15
V gene: TRBV4-1
D gene: NA
J gene: TRBJ1-6
CDR3 protein: CASSQGSTLNSPLHF
CDR3 DNA: TGCGCCAGCAGCCAAGGCTCGACACTTAATTCACCCCTCCACTTT

clone size: NA
CDR3 length: 15
V gene: TRBV5-4
D gene: NA
J gene: TRBJ1-6
CDR3 protein: CASSTPGQYNSPLHF
CDR3 DNA: TGTGCCAGCAGCACCCCGGGACAATATAATTCACCCCTCCACTTT

clone size: NA
CDR3 length: 15
V gene: TRBV5-1
D gene: TRBD1
J gene: TRBJ2-3
CDR3 protein: CASSRTGRGPDTQYF
CDR3 DNA: TGCGCCAGCAGCCGAACCGGCAGGGGGCCAGATACGCAGTATTTT

clone size: once
CDR3 length: 13
V gene: TRBV6-5
D gene: NA
J gene: TRBJ2-2
CDR3 protein: CASTPGGTGELFF
CDR3 DNA: TGTGCCAGCACCCCTGGAGGCACCGGGGAGCTGTTTTTT

clone size: NA
CDR3 length: 15
V gene: TRBV7-9
D gene: TRBD1
J gene: TRBJ1-2
CDR3 protein: CASSPGTVINYGYTF
CDR3 DNA: TGTGCCAGCAGCCCCGGGACAGTGATTAACTATGGCTACACCTTC

clone size: NA
CDR3 length: 15
V gene: TRBV11-2
D gene: TRBD2
J gene: TRBJ2-1
CDR3 protein: CASSLGGGNYNEQFF
CDR3 DNA: TGTGCCAGCAGCTTAGGCGGGGGGAACTACAATGAGCAGTTCTTC

clone size: NA
CDR3 length: 14
V gene: TRBV7-3
D gene: NA
J gene: TRBJ1-6
CDR3 protein: CASSLYGSGPPLHF
CDR3 DNA: TGTGCCAGCAGCTTATACGGTTCGGGTCCACCCCTCCACTTT

clone size: NA
CDR3 length: 16
V gene: TRBV15
D gene: NA
J gene: TRBJ1-2
CDR3 protein: CATSSPITGFNYGYTF
CDR3 DNA: TGTGCCACCAGCAGCCCAATTACCGGGTTCAACTATGGCTACACCTTC

clone size: NA
CDR3 length: 15
V gene: TRBV5-1
D gene: NA
J gene: TRBJ1-2
CDR3 protein: CASSSPGDIYYGYTF
CDR3 DNA: TGCGCCAGCAGCTCGCCAGGGGACATCTACTATGGCTACACCTTC

clone size: NA
CDR3 length: 15
V gene: TRBV5-4
D gene: NA
J gene: TRBJ1-3
CDR3 protein: CASSLGPGSGNTIYF
CDR3 DNA: TGTGCCAGCAGCTTGGGACCAGGGTCTGGAAACACCATATATTTT

clone size: NA
CDR3 length: 13
V gene: TRBV6-5
D gene: NA
J gene: TRBJ1-3
CDR3 protein: CASKPGSGNTIYF
CDR3 DNA: TGTGCCAGCAAACCAGGCTCTGGAAACACCATATATTTT

clone size: NA
CDR3 length: 15
V gene: TRBV27
D gene: NA
J gene: TRBJ1-6
CDR3 protein: CASSLSARGYSPLHF
CDR3 DNA: TGTGCCAGCAGTTTATCGGCCAGGGGCTACTCACCCCTCCACTTT

clone size: NA
CDR3 length: 14
V gene: TRBV3-1/TRBV3-2
D gene: NA
J gene: TRBJ2-5
CDR3 protein: CASSQVGRGETQYF
CDR3 DNA: TGTGCCAGCAGCCAAGTGGGGCGTGGCGAGACCCAGTACTTC

clone size: NA
CDR3 length: 14
V gene: TRBV5-1
D gene: TRBD1
J gene: TRBJ1-2
CDR3 protein: CASSPGQGAGGYTF
CDR3 DNA: TGCGCCAGCAGCCCCGGACAGGGGGCAGGTGGCTACACCTTC

clone size: NA
CDR3 length: 16
V gene: TRBV11-2
D gene: TRBD2
J gene: TRBJ2-5
CDR3 protein: CASSLIAGGLQETQYF
CDR3 DNA: TGTGCCAGCAGCTTAATCGCGGGGGGGCTCCAAGAGACCCAGTACTTC

clone size: NA
CDR3 length: 15
V gene: TRBV18
D gene: TRBD1
J gene: TRBJ2-7
CDR3 protein: CASSTGTGITYEQYF
CDR3 DNA: TGTGCCAGCTCTACCGGGACAGGGATTACCTACGAGCAGTACTTC

clone size: NA
CDR3 length: 15
V gene: TRBV18
D gene: NA
J gene: TRBJ1-1
CDR3 protein: CASSPPSESGTEAFF
CDR3 DNA: TGTGCCAGCTCACCCCCGAGCGAGTCGGGGACTGAAGCTTTCTTT

clone size: NA
CDR3 length: 13
V gene: TRBV7-3
D gene: TRBD1
J gene: TRBJ2-7
CDR3 protein: CASRGQGSYEQYF
CDR3 DNA: TGTGCCAGCAGGGGACAGGGTTCCTACGAGCAGTACTTC

clone size: NA
CDR3 length: 14
V gene: TRBV28
D gene: TRBD1
J gene: TRBJ1-5
CDR3 protein: CASRGQGGAQPQHF
CDR3 DNA: TGTGCCAGCAGGGGACAGGGGGGGGCTCAGCCCCAGCATTTT

clone size: NA
CDR3 length: 14
V gene: TRBV4-1
D gene: TRBD1
J gene: TRBJ1-1
CDR3 protein: CASDPLTGSGEAFF
CDR3 DNA: TGCGCCAGCGATCCCTTGACAGGGTCCGGGGAAGCTTTCTTT

clone size: NA
CDR3 length: 14
V gene: TRBV7-9
D gene: TRBD1
J gene: TRBJ1-6
CDR3 protein: CASSSQGQNSPLHF
CDR3 DNA: TGTGCCAGCAGCTCCCAGGGACAGAATTCACCCCTCCACTTT

clone size: NA
CDR3 length: 20
V gene: TRBV13
D gene: TRBD1
J gene: TRBJ1-1
CDR3 protein: CASSPTTGKVFLSSNTEAFF
CDR3 DNA: TGTGCCAGCAGCCCCACGACAGGGAAAGTGTTCCTTAGTTCGAACACTGAAGCTTTCTTT

clone size: NA
CDR3 length: 18
V gene: TRBV5-1
D gene: TRBD2
J gene: TRBJ2-3
CDR3 protein: CASSSGTSGGFSTDTQYF
CDR3 DNA: TGCGCCAGCAGCTCCGGGACTAGCGGGGGGTTTAGCACAGATACGCAGTATTTT

clone size: once
CDR3 length: 12
V gene: TRBV6-1
D gene: TRBD1
J gene: TRBJ1-5
CDR3 protein: CASSEQRGLQHF
CDR3 DNA: TGTGCCAGCAGTGAACAGAGGGGGCTCCAGCATTTT

clone size: few
CDR3 length: 15
V gene: TRBV2
D gene: TRBD1
J gene: TRBJ1-5
CDR3 protein: CASRRDSGSNQPQHF
CDR3 DNA: TGTGCCAGCAGGAGGGACAGTGGGTCTAATCAGCCCCAGCATTTT

clone size: NA
CDR3 length: 15
V gene: TRBV7-9
D gene: TRBD1
J gene: TRBJ1-6
CDR3 protein: CASSPRDRVNSPLHF
CDR3 DNA: TGTGCCAGCAGCCCCCGGGACAGGGTGAATTCACCCCTCCACTTT

clone size: NA
CDR3 length: 19
V gene: TRBV5-6
D gene: TRBD1
J gene: TRBJ1-4
CDR3 protein: CASSPGSGTGAVYGEKLFF
CDR3 DNA: TGTGCCAGCAGCCCTGGGTCCGGGACAGGGGCGGTTTACGGTGAAAAACTGTTTTTT

clone size: NA
CDR3 length: 14
V gene: TRBV6-5
D gene: TRBD1
J gene: TRBJ1-6
CDR3 protein: CASSQDRHNSPLHF
CDR3 DNA: TGTGCCAGCAGTCAGGACAGGCATAATTCACCCCTCCACTTT

clone size: NA
CDR3 length: 14
V gene: TRBV6-1
D gene: NA
J gene: TRBJ1-5
CDR3 protein: CASSEGAGHEPQHF
CDR3 DNA: TGTGCCAGCAGTGAAGGGGCAGGTCATGAACCCCAGCATTTT

clone size: NA
CDR3 length: 15
V gene: TRBV6-5
D gene: NA
J gene: TRBJ1-2
CDR3 protein: CASTQLPGQDYGYTF
CDR3 DNA: TGTGCCAGCACCCAACTCCCGGGACAAGACTATGGCTACACCTTC

clone size: NA
CDR3 length: 13
V gene: TRBV19
D gene: NA
J gene: TRBJ2-5
CDR3 protein: CASSPNRRETQYF
CDR3 DNA: TGTGCCAGTAGTCCCAATAGGAGGGAGACCCAGTACTTC

clone size: NA
CDR3 length: 15
V gene: TRBV6-5
D gene: TRBD1
J gene: TRBJ1-1
CDR3 protein: CASTKGDRGNTEAFF
CDR3 DNA: TGTGCCAGCACCAAAGGGGACAGGGGGAACACTGAAGCTTTCTTT

clone size: NA
CDR3 length: 14
V gene: TRBV7-9
D gene: TRBD1
J gene: TRBJ2-7
CDR3 protein: CATAGAGGINEQYF
CDR3 DNA: TGTGCCACAGCCGGGGCAGGGGGCATCAACGAGCAGTACTTC

clone size: NA
CDR3 length: 14
V gene: TRBV6-5
D gene: TRBD1
J gene: TRBJ1-1
CDR3 protein: CASRRQGGNTEAFF
CDR3 DNA: TGTGCCAGCAGGCGACAGGGAGGGAACACTGAAGCTTTCTTT

clone size: NA
CDR3 length: 15
V gene: TRBV6-1
D gene: NA
J gene: TRBJ2-4
CDR3 protein: CASSEVTQGPNIQYF
CDR3 DNA: TGTGCCAGCAGTGAAGTAACACAGGGACCGAACATTCAGTACTTC

clone size: NA
CDR3 length: 13
V gene: TRBV19
D gene: NA
J gene: TRBJ2-6
CDR3 protein: CASSQSGANVLTF
CDR3 DNA: TGTGCCAGTAGTCAATCTGGGGCCAACGTCCTGACTTTC

clone size: once
CDR3 length: 17
V gene: TRBV10-1
D gene: TRBD1
J gene: TRBJ2-2
CDR3 protein: CASSPTRDSSNTGELFF
CDR3 DNA: TGCGCCAGCAGTCCTACCCGGGACAGCTCGAACACCGGGGAGCTGTTTTTT